These 27 T cell receptor beta chains were all obtained from the same sample, sequenced in a study of molecular identifiers for immune sequencing clone quantification. TCRdb ran MiXCR on the PCR reads and lists one entry per CDR3 protein. The table has tens of thousands of distinct CDR3 sequences, about a third seen once. Sample: naive CD8+ T cells from blood, with Jurkat cell RNA spiked in. Subset denoted: FACS-sorted CD8+CD4-CCR7+CD45RA+ naive T cells. The receptors derive from a human donor in good health. Some libraries in this study had Jurkat cell RNA spiked in.

This clonotype was observed many times. V gene TRBV9 combines with J gene TRBJ2-7; D gene ambiguous. Looked up from germline, CDR1 is SGDLS and CDR2 is YYNGEE. This CDR3 has 12 residues. V was clipped by 4 bases and J by 7 bases, with 12 bases between them. The CDR3 protein is CASSRPLGEQYF. The CDR3 DNA sequence: TGTGCCAGCAGCCGTCCCCTGGGTGAGCAGTACTTC.

V usage is TRBV7-9 and J usage is TRBJ2-2; D perhaps matches TRBD1 (7 bases). The CDR3 consists of 18 residues. Germline V CDR1 and CDR2: SEHNR, FQNEAQ (reference sequence). Between the trimmed V and J ends, which lost 4 bases and 0 bases, there was a span of 18 bases. The CDR3 nucleotides are TGTGCCAGCAGCTGGGGGGAACGGGACAGCGCGAACACCGGGGAGCTGTTTTTT. It encodes CASSWGERDSANTGELFF. The full variable domain, its missing parts supplied by reference TRBV7-9 and TRBJ2-2, is DTGVSQNPRHKITKRGQNVTFRCDPISEHNRLYWYRQTLGQGPEFLTYFQNEAQLEKSRLLSDRFSAERPKGSFSTLEIQRTEQGDSAMYLCASSWGERDSANTGELFFGEGSRLTVL.

Ten or more counts support this clonotype. The chain joins TRBV29-1 to TRBJ2-3; 7 nucleotides align to TRBD2. This CDR3 has 17 residues. V shed 6 bases and J 1 base; nucleotides not matched to a gene: 16. Germline loops: CDR1 SQVTM, CDR2 ANQGSEA. The CDR3 DNA is TGCAGCGTAGACGTGGGGGGGGAGCCCGGTGGCACAGATACGCAGTATTTT. Amino acid sequence: CSVDVGGEPGGTDTQYF.

Only one count was recorded for this clonotype. A much larger clone sits a single nucleotide away, making a read error possible. This chain joins TRBV28 and TRBJ2-5; D ambiguous. Germline loops: CDR1 MDHEN, CDR2 SYDVKM. The CDR3 contains 13 residues. As DNA, the CDR3 is TGTGCCAGCGGTTTTCCGGTTCAGGAGACCCAGTACTTC. Amino acid sequence: CASGFPVQETQYF.

Points on this clonotype: A much larger clone sits a single nucleotide away, making a read error possible. J is TRBJ2-2 and V is TRBV20-1; possible D gene TRBD1, 6 bases. CDR1 and CDR2 from the germline V gene are DFQATT and SNEGSKA (reference sequence). CDR3 size: 16 residues. The DNA of the CDR3 is TGCAGTGCTAGAGACCGGGACATGTCGAACACCGGGGAGCTGATTTTT. Encoded protein: CSARDRDMSNTGELIF.

CDR3: CASSKASGGFRTDTQYF. As DNA, the CDR3 is TGTGCCAGCAGCAAGGCCAGCGGGGGGTTTCGCACAGATACGCAGTATTTT. This chain links TRBV9 with TRBJ2-3; 9 positions agree with TRBD2. The CDR3 spans 17 residues. CDR1 and CDR2 from the germline V gene are SGDLS and YYNGEE. Trimming took 4 bases from V and 1 from J; bases not matched to a gene: 10.

The rearrangement uses TRBV3-2 and TRBJ2-1; the table's D call of TRBD1 was not tested on the DNA. TRBV3-2 counts as a pseudogene. The length of the CDR3 is 12 residues. Here the CDR3 reads CASSQGLDGGLF. DNA of the CDR3: TGCGCCAGCAGCCAAGGACTCGACGGGGGTCTCTTC.

This clonotype was recorded at least ten times. The V call is TRBV18, the J call TRBJ1-1; D not resolved. Germline CDR1 is KGHSH and CDR2 is LQKENI. The germline V and J ends were trimmed by 2 bases and 3 bases, with 4 bases remaining between them. CDR3 length: 12 residues. The CDR3 nucleotides read TGTGCCAGCTCACCAGTGGACACTGAAGCTTTCTTT. Residues: CASSPVDTEAFF.

The chain employs TRBV20-1 and TRBJ2-7; 8 bases line up with TRBD2. CDR1 and CDR2 (germline): DFQATT, SNEGSKA (reference sequence). The CDR3 covers 10 residues. V was clipped by 5 bases and J by 7 bases; unmatched bases: 1. The CDR3 DNA follows: TGCAGTGCTCGGGGGGGGGAGCAGTACTTC. Translated: CSARGGEQYF.

With regard to this clonotype: This may be a read error: a much more frequent sequence differs by one nucleotide. The CDR3 DNA reads as TGTGCCAGTATGGGTATCACAGGGGTATCCTACGTGCAGTACTTC. Residues: CASMGITGVSYVQYF. The genes are TRBV2 and TRBJ2-7, with 7 bases aligning to TRBD1. CDR1 is SNHLY and CDR2 is FYNNEI in the germline V gene. This CDR3 is 15 amino acids long.

On this clonotype: With a much larger clone just one base away, this may be a read error. V and J are TRBV28 and TRBJ1-5, with 7 bases that match TRBD1. Germline values: CDR1 MDHEN, CDR2 SYDVKM. The CDR3 consists of 15 residues. CDR3 nucleotides: TGTGCCAGCAGTCACGACTTAGGGACAGATCAGCTCCAGCATTTT. This codes for CASSHDLGTDQLQHF.

This clonotype showed up just a few times. CDR3 coding DNA: TGTGCCAGCAGTCCAATTGCTGGGTTCAATCAGCCCCAGCATTTT. Amino acid sequence: CASSPIAGFNQPQHF. The V call is TRBV27, the J call TRBJ1-5, with D hard to call. CDR3 length: 15 amino acids. V dropped 5 bases and J dropped 3 bases, with 14 bases sitting between them. Germline values: CDR1 MNHEY, CDR2 SMNVEV (reference sequence).

The sample holds a few counts of this clonotype. The genes are TRBV9 and TRBJ2-3; D unresolved. V lost 3 bases to trimming and J lost 4 bases, with 15 bases between them. Looked up from germline, CDR1 is SGDLS and CDR2 is YYNGEE. The CDR3 sequence is 15 residues long. The CDR3 nucleotides are TGTGCCAGCAGCGCCCACCTAACACCGGCAGATACGCAGTATTTT. It codes for CASSAHLTPADTQYF.

On this clonotype itself: Being one base from a much bigger clone, this may be a read error. V and J are TRBV28 and TRBJ2-2, with D possibly TRBD2 on 6 matching bases. The CDR3 sequence is 14 residues long. CDR1 is MDHEN and CDR2 is SYDVKM in the germline V gene. Trimming removed 8 bases from V and 6 bases from J, with 16 bases in between. The CDR3, as DNA: TGTGCCAGCGGTCCCTCAGCGGGTCCCGGGGAGCTGTTTTTT. Translating it yields CASGPSAGPGELFF.

This clonotype was observed a handful of times. The chain employs TRBV6-1 and TRBJ1-5; possible D gene TRBD1, 6 bases. Germline V gene data show CDR1 as MNHNS and CDR2 as SASEGT. The length of the CDR3 is 14 residues. V was trimmed by 5 bases and J by 5 bases, leaving 13 bases between them. CDR3 in DNA: TGTGCCAGCAGTCCAAGGACAGCTGATCAGCCCCAGCATTTT. This encodes CASSPRTADQPQHF.

About this clonotype itself: A junction boundary mismatches the germline segment, possibly from a read error. This chain links TRBV13 with TRBJ1-6, with D tentatively TRBD1 (6 bases). CDR1 is PRHDT, CDR2 FYEKMQ, per germline (reference sequence). The CDR3 length is 16 residues. The CDR3 DNA reads as TGTGCCAGCAGCCCACGCACAGGGTCCTATAATTCACCCCACCACTTT. Translated: CASSPRTGSYNSPHHF.

As concerns this clonotype: At one end the junction does not follow the germline gene, possibly because of a read error. This sequence joins TRBV19 and TRBJ1-1; D unclear. Germline assignment: CDR1 LNHDA and CDR2 SQIVND (reference sequence). The CDR3 is made up of 12 amino acids. The chain's CDR3 is CASSPLNAEAFF. The DNA for the CDR3 is TGTGCCAGTAGTCCACTGAACGCTGAAGCTTTCTTT. The full variable domain, with the rest looked up from reference TRBV19 and TRBJ1-1, is DGGITQSPKYLFRKEGQNVTLSCEQNLNHDAMYWYRQDPGQGLRLIYYSQIVNDFQKGDIAEGYSVSREKKESFPLTVTSAQKNPTAFYLCASSPLNAEAFFGQGTRLTVV.

A few counts support this clonotype. The chain links TRBV29-1 to TRBJ1-2, with D possibly being TRBD1 (6 bases). V lost 4 bases, J lost 9 bases, and 15 bases lay in between. Per the germline V gene, CDR1 is SQVTM and CDR2 is ANQGSEA. There are 12 residues in the CDR3. CDR3 coding DNA: TGCAGCGTTGGTCCGGGACAAGATAGCTACACCTTC. Translation gives CSVGPGQDSYTF.

Many counts were recorded for this clonotype. The genes are TRBV6-6 and TRBJ2-3, with 9 bases identical to TRBD2. From germline, CDR1 is MNHNY and CDR2 SVGAGI (reference sequence). V shed 6 bases and J 4 bases; nucleotides not matched to a gene: 8. The CDR3 runs to 15 residues. The CDR3 spells CASRPYSGRADTQYF. DNA of the CDR3: TGTGCCAGCAGACCCTATAGCGGGAGAGCAGATACGCAGTATTTT.

In the case of this clonotype: This may arise from a read error, as a much more abundant clone is one base away. Here the CDR3 omits its conserved ending phenylalanine or tryptophan, so a read error is the likely source. The rearrangement uses TRBV6-2 or TRBV6-3 and TRBJ1-5; 7 bases line up with TRBD1. With V trimmed by 8 bases and J by 1 base, 2 bases remained unmatched. The CDR3 length is 13 residues. Per germline, CDR1 MNHEY and CDR2 SVGEGT. The CDR3 loop is CASEDRSNQPQHL. Written as DNA, the CDR3 is TGTGCCAGCGAGGACAGGAGCAATCAGCCCCAGCATCTT.

This clonotype has just a few counts. The chain carries TRBV11-3 and TRBJ2-7; D is tentatively TRBD1 or TRBD2 (6 bases each). The germline V gene encodes CDR1 SGHNT and CDR2 YENEEA. V lost 5 bases and J 1 base, leaving 12 bases between the germline ends. The CDR3 runs 14 residues. DNA for the CDR3: TGTGCCAGCAGCAAAGGAGGGGGATCCTACGAGCAGTACTTC. Its translation is CASSKGGGSYEQYF. Full variable domain (remainder filled in from reference TRBV11-3 and TRBJ2-7): EAGVVQSPRYKIIEKKQPVAFWCNPISGHNTLYWYLQNLGQGPELLIRYENEEAVDDSQLPKDRFSAERLKGVDSTLKIQPAELGDSAVYLCASSKGGGSYEQYFGPGTRLTVT.

At least ten counts were recorded for this clonotype. This chain connects TRBV4-3 to TRBJ2-7; D tentatively reads TRBD1 or TRBD2 (5 bases each). Trimming stripped 4 bases from V and 2 bases from J, with 12 bases between. This CDR3 contains 14 residues. CDR1 is LGHNA, CDR2 YSLEER, per germline. As DNA, the CDR3 is TGCGCCAGCAGCCCCGGGACCAACGCCTACGAGCAGTACTTC. Translation: CASSPGTNAYEQYF.

This clonotype was found many times. The CDR3 bases are TGCAGTGCTAGAGCTAAGGCTAGTACAGATACGCAGTATTTT. Encoded protein: CSARAKASTDTQYF. This chain uses TRBV20-1 with TRBJ2-3, with D unclear. This CDR3 contains 14 residues. With 1 base removed from V and 3 bases from J, the gap between germline ends came to 11 bases. Germline-derived CDR1 and CDR2 are DFQATT and SNEGSKA (reference sequence).

The chain uses TRBV9 and TRBJ2-1; D unclear. CDR1 SGDLS and CDR2 YYNGEE come from the germline V gene. The CDR3 is 17 amino acids. Trimming took off 1 base at V and 8 bases at J, with 22 bases between the two ends. In nucleotides, the CDR3 is TGTGCCAGCAGCGTAACCCCCCTTCAGGTCTCTCGCCATGAGCAGTTCTTC. Translating it yields CASSVTPLQVSRHEQFF.

This clonotype was seen more than once but under ten times. CDR3 sequence: CASEASSYNEQFF. The CDR3 DNA reads as TGTGCCAGCGAGGCCAGCTCCTACAATGAGCAGTTCTTC. The chain recombines TRBV5-6 with TRBJ2-1; D call uncertain. CDR1 is SGHDT, CDR2 YYEEEE, per germline. The germline V and J ends were trimmed by 7 bases and 0 bases, with 8 bases remaining between them. The CDR3 is 13 residues long.

The rearrangement joins TRBV28 to TRBJ2-3, with D perhaps TRBD1 (5 bases). CDR3 length equals 16 residues. Trimming took off 1 base at V and 6 bases at J, with 17 bases between the two ends. The germline gives CDR1 MDHEN, CDR2 SYDVKM. This CDR3 reads CASSLLGVATTDTQYF. Written as DNA, the CDR3 is TGTGCCAGCAGTTTATTAGGGGTGGCTACCACTGATACGCAGTATTTT.

This clonotype turned up a few times. The chain recombines TRBV4-2 with TRBJ2-7; D is uncertain. Trimming cost V 0 bases and J 2 bases, with 11 bases left between them. The CDR3 has 15 amino acids. Per germline, CDR1 LGHNA and CDR2 YNFKEQ. The CDR3 spells CASSQEGLPAYEQYF. For the CDR3, the DNA is TGTGCCAGCAGCCAAGAAGGTCTTCCCGCCTACGAGCAGTACTTC.